This T cell receptor (beta chain) appears in the sequencing data of a study of cytomegalovirus exposure and HLA in healthy donors. Findings and caveats of the study: Whilst most TCR sequences proved rare, a subset of public TCRs occurred across many donors. Three CMV-associated chains were confirmed in vitro to be specific for CMV antigens. The listing of approximately 160 TCR beta chains classed them as cytomegalovirus-associated. When a later analysis was performed, an Asian-associated ancestry cluster reportedly had fewer N-insertions than the roughly 700-donor mean.

The CDR3 spans 14 residues. The ends were cut back, 5 bases at V and 4 bases at J, with 14 bases in the middle. Germline V gene data show CDR1 as SGHVS and CDR2 as FQNEAQ. In the PCR, 60 Vbeta and 13 Jbeta primers were used. Using immunoSEQ multiplex PCR, the repertoire was profiled, and TCRdb retains in-frame clones only, with some absent. The repertoire includes around 110,000 clones, 70% to 80% of them detected once, and approximately 4% sits in the top ten. Concerning this clone: Its specificity is unknown.

The TCR was taken from a man aged 25-45 years in good health and CMV-seropositive. Sequencing was performed on PBMCs. This chain connects TRBV7-8 to TRBJ1-1; D gene unclear. The CDR3 here is CASSLFRVGTEAFF. CDR3 nucleotides: TGTGCCAGCAGCCTCTTTCGGGTGGGCACTGAAGCTTTCTTT.